This T cell receptor (beta chain) was profiled in a study of blood T cells in healthy people across ages. Study-wide results and limits: A roughly linear age-dependent decrease characterized TCR beta diversity per million T cells. When set beside aged donors, long-lived donors presented more naive CD4+ cells and higher diversity. Unsorted PBMCs blocked a conclusive comparison of naive and antigen-experienced cells.

J was trimmed by 3 bases and V by 0 bases; bases with no gene match: 4. Germline CDR1 is SGHRS and CDR2 is YFSETQ. This CDR3 has 15 amino acids. Together with a sample-barcoded 5' primer, a J-beta primer mix was included in a second PCR lasting roughly 6 to 12 cycles. TCRdb re-called the 5' RACE reads through MiXCR, storing one row per CDR3 protein. Among hundreds of thousands of distinct CDR3 sequences listed, about 24% were seen once. As regards this clonotype: Its antigen is still unknown.

These data are also associated with another study on T cells of mothers and their children. This second study says: Normalized overlap was always slightly, never significantly, higher in related than unrelated mother-child pairs.

Sequencing used blood. The chain has TRBV5-1 and TRBJ2-3, with 7 bases identical to TRBD1. This clonotype originated in a boy between 5 and 17 years old in good health. In DNA, the CDR3 is TGCGCCAGCAGCTTGGTAGGCAGGGGGACAGATACGCAGTATTTT. Translating it yields CASSLVGRGTDTQYF.